This is a list of T cell receptor beta chains from one sample in a study of blood T cell repertoires in COVID-19. Profiling relied on immunoSEQ multiplex PCR, and the TCRdb table lists in-frame clones only, not all of them. Altogether approximately 76,000 clones are present, around 79% being singletons, with the ten largest covering 11%. Source material: peripheral blood. The receptors come from a man aged 50 to 60 with acute or convalescent COVID-19. Both conserved end residues are part of each CDR3. A D gene is named only where the DNA matches it firmly. Clone size is given for some rows only: seen once, a few or many times, or a class if the clone is expanded.

j_call | clone_size | v_call | d_call | cdr3_aa | cdr3_nt
TRBJ1-3 | . | TRBV19 | . | CASRPVPTSGNTIYF | TGTGCCAGTAGACCAGTGCCAACCTCTGGAAACACCATATATTTT
TRBJ1-1 | . | TRBV9 | TRBD1 | CASQRDRNTEAFF | TGTGCCAGCCAGAGGGACAGGAACACTGAAGCTTTCTTT
TRBJ2-2 | . | TRBV9 | TRBD1 | CASTSPGTGGQGGELFF | TGTGCCAGCACTAGTCCCGGGACAGGGGGCCAAGGCGGGGAGCTGTTTTTT
TRBJ1-1 | . | TRBV18 | TRBD1 | CASSPSRQGSGTEAFF | TGTGCCAGCTCACCATCAAGACAGGGTTCGGGCACTGAAGCTTTCTTT
TRBJ2-5 | . | TRBV9 | . | CASSVHQLETQYF | TGTGCCAGCAGCGTTCACCAGTTGGAGACCCAGTACTTC
TRBJ2-1 | . | TRBV7-2 | . | CASSLGADNEQFF | TGTGCCAGCAGCCTGGGCGCCGACAATGAGCAGTTCTTC
TRBJ1-1 | once | TRBV7-3 | TRBD1 | CASRRTGGSDEAFF | TGTGCCAGCAGACGAACAGGGGGCTCGGATGAAGCTTTCTTT
TRBJ2-3 | . | TRBV24-1 | TRBD1 | CATSDMGQGATDTQYF | TGTGCCACCAGTGATATGGGACAGGGGGCCACAGATACGCAGTATTTT
TRBJ2-3 | . | TRBV7-2 | TRBD2 | CASSSGTSQSTDTQYF | TGTGCCAGCAGCTCCGGGACTAGCCAGAGCACAGATACGCAGTATTTT
TRBJ2-7 | once | TRBV7-2 | . | CASLRRPGYEQYF | TGTGCCAGCCTGAGAAGGCCGGGGTACGAGCAGTACTTC
TRBJ1-5 | . | TRBV30 | TRBD1 | CAWGTGENQPQHF | TGTGCCTGGGGGACAGGGGAGAATCAGCCCCAGCATTTT
TRBJ1-3 | . | TRBV3-1/TRBV3-2 | . | CASSQYSGNTIYF | TGTGCCAGCAGCCAATACTCTGGAAACACCATATATTTT
TRBJ2-3 | . | TRBV29-1 | TRBD2 | CSAPGTSGTTDTQYF | TGCAGCGCCCCTGGGACTAGCGGGACCACAGATACGCAGTATTTT
TRBJ2-1 | once | TRBV19 | . | CASSIVGGLGNEQFF | TGTGCCAGTAGTATAGTGGGCGGGTTGGGGAATGAGCAGTTCTTC
TRBJ2-2 | few | TRBV7-9 | TRBD2 | CASSSPGLAGVYTGELFF | TGTGCCAGCAGCTCCCCGGGACTAGCGGGGGTGTACACCGGGGAGCTGTTTTTT
TRBJ2-1 | few | TRBV7-2 | TRBD2 | CASSLLQGGGAYNEQFF | TGTGCCAGCAGCTTACTTCAAGGTGGGGGGGCCTACAATGAGCAGTTCTTC